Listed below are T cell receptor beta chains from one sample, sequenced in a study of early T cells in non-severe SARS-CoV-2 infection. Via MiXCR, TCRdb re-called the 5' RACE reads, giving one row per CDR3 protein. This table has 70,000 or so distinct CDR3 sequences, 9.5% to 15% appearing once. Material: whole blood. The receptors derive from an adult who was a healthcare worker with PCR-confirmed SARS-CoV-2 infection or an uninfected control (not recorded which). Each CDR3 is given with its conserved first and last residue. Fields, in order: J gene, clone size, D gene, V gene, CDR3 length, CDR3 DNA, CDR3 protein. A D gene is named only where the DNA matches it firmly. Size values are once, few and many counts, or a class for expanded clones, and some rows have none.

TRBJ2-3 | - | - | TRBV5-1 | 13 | TGCGCCAGCAGCTTGGAACAGGGAGATACGCAGTATTTT | CASSLEQGDTQYF
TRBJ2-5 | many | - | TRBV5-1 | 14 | TGCGCCAGCAGCTTGGCGGCCCCCCAAGAGACCCAGTACTTC | CASSLAAPQETQYF
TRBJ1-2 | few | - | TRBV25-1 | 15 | TGTGCCAGCAGTGAAGAACAGGGATATAACTATGGCTACACCTTC | CASSEEQGYNYGYTF
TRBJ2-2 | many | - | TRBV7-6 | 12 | TGTGCCAGCAGCTTAGTATTCGGGGAGCTGTTTTTT | CASSLVFGELFF
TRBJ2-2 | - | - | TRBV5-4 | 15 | TGTGCCAGCAGCTTGAAGACTCAGAACACCGGGGAGCTGTTTTTT | CASSLKTQNTGELFF
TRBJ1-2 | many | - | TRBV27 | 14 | TGTGCCAGCAGTCCGCTAGGGACGGACTATGGCTACACCTTC | CASSPLGTDYGYTF
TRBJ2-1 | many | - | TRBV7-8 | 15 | TGTGCCAGCAGCTTAGGAAGAGGCCCCTACAATGAGCAGTTCTTC | CASSLGRGPYNEQFF
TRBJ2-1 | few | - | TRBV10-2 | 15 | TGCGCCAGCAGCGCGCGGGGGCCCGTAACCAATGAGCAGTTCTTC | CASSARGPVTNEQFF
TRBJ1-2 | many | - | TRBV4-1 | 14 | TGCGCCAGCAGCCTAAACTGGGCCAACTATGGCTACACCTTC | CASSLNWANYGYTF
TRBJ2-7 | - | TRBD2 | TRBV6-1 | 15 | TGTGCCAGCAGTGAAGAGATCGGACTAGCCTACGAGCAGTACTTC | CASSEEIGLAYEQYF
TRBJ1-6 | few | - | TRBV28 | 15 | TGTGCCAGCAGTTTAGCTTGGCAGTATAATTCACCCCTCCACTTT | CASSLAWQYNSPLHF
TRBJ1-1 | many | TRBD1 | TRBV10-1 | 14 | TGCGCCAGCAGTGAAAGGGGGCAGAACACTGAAGCTTTCTTT | CASSERGQNTEAFF